This T cell receptor (beta chain) stems from a study of regulatory T cells in long-lasting Graves disease. This clonotype showed up just a few times. Its specificity is unknown. For TCR beta, libraries came from iRepertoire HTBI primers and Arm-PCR of CDR3 regions. TCRdb ran MiXCR on the multiplex PCR reads and lists one entry per CDR3 protein. This sample has about 350,000 distinct CDR3 sequences, with roughly a sixth found just once. Time point defined: newly diagnosed GD, antithyroid drugs for less than 3 months. From PBMCs, RNA was extracted and then used to make the TCR library. Germline CDR1 reads DFQATT; CDR2 reads SNEGSKA (reference sequence). V was clipped by 3 bases and J by 0 bases, with 8 bases between them. The length of the CDR3 is 13 residues. Study-wide results and limits: Exclusively peripheral blood, rather than thyroid tissue, was studied. TRBV28, TRBJ1-2 and TRBJ2-5 were segments that persistent disease favored.

These data were likewise used in another study, on T cells in Graves' hyperthyroidism and ophthalmopathy. That publication notes: The TCR CDR3 was amplified in a first-round RT-PCR using the HTBI primer set. In the blood, most expanded thyroid clonotypes above 0.001 appeared as well.

The source of this sequence is a middle-aged man with Graves disease. The chain joins TRBV20-1 to TRBJ1-1; D is unresolved. The sequencing used peripheral blood mononuclear cells (PBMCs), collected at new diagnosis, from a patient treated with antithyroid drugs. CDR3 amino acids: CSASGDLNTEAFF. The CDR3 DNA is TGCAGTGCTAGCGGGGATTTGAACACTGAAGCTTTCTTT.